The 13 T cell receptor beta chains below all came from one sample that was sequenced in a study of T-cell reconstitution after alpha-beta-depleted transplantation in children. Unique molecular identifiers were incorporated during preparation of the TCRbeta library. In TCRdb, the PCR reads were re-called with MiXCR into one record per CDR3 protein. The top ten clones hold 3.8% of a sample with some 390,000 distinct CDR3 sequences, 20% of them seen once. The sequenced sample was PBMCs from the stem cell graft donor, obtained from the stem cell graft. The receptors here all came from a human donor who donated a stem cell graft to a child with acute myeloid leukemia.

This clonotype was seen at least ten times. The rearrangement uses TRBV29-1 and TRBJ2-5; D unresolved. CDR1 and CDR2 from the germline V gene are SQVTM and ANQGSEA. The ends were cut back, 4 bases at V and 6 bases at J, with 9 bases in the middle. The CDR3 consists of 11 residues. The CDR3 nucleotides are TGCAGCGTTGGGGCTGTTCAGACCCAGTACTTC. Translated, it gives CSVGAVQTQYF.

This clonotype has a handful of counts. V usage is TRBV5-5 and J usage is TRBJ2-7, with 8 bases matching TRBD1. The germline V gene encodes CDR1 SGHKS and CDR2 YYEKEE (reference sequence). CDR3 size: 14 residues. J lost 4 bases, V lost 5 bases, and 8 bases had no gene match. The CDR3 DNA is TGTGCCAGCAGGACGACAGGGGACAAATACGAGCAGTACTTC. Protein sequence: CASRTTGDKYEQYF.

This sequence joins TRBV6-5 and TRBJ2-2, with TRBD1 matching over 10 bases. The CDR3 is made up of 17 amino acids. V dropped 0 bases and J dropped 7; count of bases not matched to a gene: 8. Germline assignment: CDR1 MNHEY and CDR2 SVGAGI. The CDR3 loop is CASSYSIGTGAIGELFF. The CDR3 bases are TGTGCCAGCAGTTACTCGATCGGGACAGGGGCGATCGGGGAGCTGTTTTTT.

This clonotype has more than one count but fewer than ten. The chain employs TRBV11-2 and TRBJ2-1; perhaps TRBD2 as D (6 bases). The CDR3 totals 13 residues. Germline-derived CDR1 and CDR2 are SGHAT and FQNNGV. V was trimmed by 5 bases and J by 5 bases, leaving 10 bases between them. The CDR3 nucleotides read TGTGCCAGCAGCCTCGGGAGTAACAATGAGCAGTTCTTC. Its translation is CASSLGSNNEQFF.

In this sample, this clonotype turned up a few times. The rearrangement uses TRBV6-5 and TRBJ1-2, with D tentatively TRBD1 (6 bases). Germline V gene sequence: CDR1 MNHEY, CDR2 SVGAGI. The V end lost 5 bases, the J end lost 5 bases, and 21 bases lay between the germline ends. This CDR3 region has 16 residues. CDR3 coding DNA: TGTGCCAGCAGTCACGGGCTACAGGGAGCTCTATATGGCTACACCTTC. This translates into CASSHGLQGALYGYTF.

The chain links TRBV5-1 to TRBJ2-7; 7 nucleotides match TRBD1. This CDR3 is built from 12 residues. Per germline, CDR1 SGHRS and CDR2 YFSETQ. V was pared by 5 bases and J by 6 bases, with 5 bases of the junction left unmatched. CDR3 in amino acids: CASRAAGGEQYF. The CDR3 nucleotides are TGCGCCAGCAGGGCGGCAGGGGGCGAGCAGTACTTC.

The rearrangement uses TRBV27 and TRBJ2-7, with 7 positions matching TRBD1. The J segment lost 1 base and the V segment lost 0 bases, leaving 3 bases of the junction unmatched. CDR1 is MNHEY, CDR2 SMNVEV, per germline (reference sequence). The CDR3 is 15 residues long. The CDR3 loop is CASSLSWDSSYEQYF. The CDR3 region has the DNA TGTGCCAGCAGTTTATCCTGGGACAGTTCCTACGAGCAGTACTTC.

The chain couples TRBV5-1 to TRBJ1-4; D may be TRBD1 (6 bases). Germline CDR1 is SGHRS and CDR2 is YFSETQ. Trimming cost V 4 bases and J 5 bases, with 15 bases left between them. The CDR3 length is 15 residues. The CDR3 region is CASSTRWGANEKLFF. The DNA of the CDR3 is TGCGCCAGCAGCACCCGGTGGGGGGCGAATGAAAAACTGTTTTTT.

The V call is TRBV5-1, the J call TRBJ2-1; possible D gene TRBD1, 5 bases. There are 14 residues in the CDR3. Trimming cost V 8 bases and J 7 bases, with 19 bases left between them. Germline V lookup: CDR1 SGHRS, CDR2 YFSETQ. The CDR3 coding sequence is TGCGCCAGTTCAGCCGACAGAGTTAAAAATGAGCAGTTCTTC. Amino acid sequence: CASSADRVKNEQFF.

In this sample, this clonotype turned up many times. CDR3 sequence: CSARGGYEQFF. The CDR3 DNA sequence: TGCAGTGCTAGAGGGGGTTATGAGCAGTTCTTC. The chain uses TRBV20-1 and TRBJ2-1; D remains ambiguous. The CDR3 contains 11 residues. In germline, CDR1 is DFQATT, CDR2 SNEGSKA (reference sequence). V shed 1 base and J shed 8 bases, with 6 bases lying between them.

This clonotype was recorded many times. J is TRBJ2-7 and V is TRBV12-3 or TRBV12-4; tentative D call: TRBD2 (5 bases). The V end lost 6 bases, the J end lost 3 bases, and 9 bases lay between the germline ends. The CDR3 length is 12 residues. CDR3 coding DNA: TGTGCCAGCAGCCCAACTAGCTACGAGCAGTACTTC. Protein product: CASSPTSYEQYF.

A single count supports this clonotype. A much larger clone differs from this one at a single base, so this may be a read error. This sequence joins TRBV10-2 and TRBJ2-5; the D is unclear. The CDR3 contains 11 residues. CDR1 WSHSY and CDR2 SAAADI come from the germline V gene. CDR3 residues: CPSSEEETQYF. In DNA form, the CDR3 reads TGCCCCAGCAGTGAGGAGGAGACCCAGTACTTC.

A few counts support this clonotype. The V and J genes are TRBV11-2 and TRBJ2-7; a possible D gene is TRBD2 (5 bases). Deletions cut 5 bases from V and 5 bases from J, with 16 bases between. This CDR3 has 14 amino acids. Germline CDR1 is SGHAT and CDR2 is FQNNGV. CDR3 region: CASSHTRGSDEQYF. The CDR3 bases are TGTGCCAGCAGCCACACCCGAGGTAGCGACGAGCAGTACTTC.